The clone carrying this T cell receptor (beta chain) was observed many times. The antigen is undetermined. This CDR3 contains 14 residues. Germline CDR1 is MNHEY and CDR2 is SVGAGI. Deletions cut 2 bases from V and 7 bases from J, with 14 bases between. This sample is drawn from a study of CD8 T cells in ankylosing spondylitis. The study, taken as a whole, reports: Clones tied to disease were said to be significantly enriched in matched ankylosing spondylitis synovial fluid.

Researchers built TCR beta libraries using quantitative 5'-RACE with molecular barcodes. A single record per CDR3 protein comes from TCRdb applying MiXCR to the 5' RACE reads. The table has 250,000 to 400,000 distinct CDR3 sequences, about 9.9% seen once; the top ten hold around 10%. The sequence came from a female donor with ankylosing spondylitis or in good health (not recorded which). The chain combines TRBV6-5 with TRBJ1-2, with D hard to call. Sequencing was carried out using blood, either unsorted or a sorted T cell fraction (not recorded which). CDR3 in DNA: TGTGCCAGCAGTTACCGGGTGGGCGAGGGTGGCTACACCTTC. It yields the protein CASSYRVGEGGYTF.